The rows below give T cell receptor beta chains drawn from one sample of a study of persistence of HIV-infected CD4 T cells. Their antigens are not known. Produced via immunoSEQ multiplex PCR; TCRdb's table is partial and in-frame only. The table shows almost 20,000 clones, with around 82% occurring only once. The source was CD4+ T cells sorted from PBMCs after approximately 20-hour stimulation, collected from a patient who received antiretroviral therapy. The source is an adult man with HIV who was CMV-seropositive. The CDR3 runs from the conserved cysteine through the conserved F or W. The order of the fields is D gene, clone size, V gene, J gene, CDR3 protein. A D gene is named only where the DNA matches it firmly. The size field is filled for only some rows; it gives once, few, many or a size class.

d_call: .
clone_size: .
v_call: TRBV4-1
j_call: TRBJ2-4
cdr3_aa: CASSPGLGDRGAKNIQYF

d_call: .
clone_size: .
v_call: TRBV29-1
j_call: TRBJ2-1
cdr3_aa: CSVRALRPYNEQFF

d_call: .
clone_size: .
v_call: TRBV10-3
j_call: TRBJ1-2
cdr3_aa: CAISDGQLYYTF

d_call: TRBD1
clone_size: .
v_call: TRBV2
j_call: TRBJ1-1
cdr3_aa: CASSIQGGRTEAFF

d_call: .
clone_size: .
v_call: TRBV3-1/TRBV3-2
j_call: TRBJ1-3
cdr3_aa: CASSTSRFTGASGNTIYF

d_call: .
clone_size: .
v_call: TRBV28
j_call: TRBJ1-3
cdr3_aa: CASSSDGVSGNTIYF

d_call: .
clone_size: .
v_call: TRBV12-3/TRBV12-4
j_call: TRBJ2-7
cdr3_aa: CVSSFRLGYEQYF

d_call: .
clone_size: .
v_call: TRBV19
j_call: TRBJ1-5
cdr3_aa: CASSSTGAYSNQPQHF

d_call: .
clone_size: few
v_call: TRBV12-3/TRBV12-4
j_call: TRBJ2-7
cdr3_aa: CASTGGSPYEQYF

d_call: TRBD1
clone_size: .
v_call: TRBV5-4
j_call: TRBJ1-2
cdr3_aa: CASSLGQGGYGYTF

d_call: .
clone_size: .
v_call: TRBV18
j_call: TRBJ1-5
cdr3_aa: CASSPRRGHNQPQHF

d_call: .
clone_size: .
v_call: TRBV19
j_call: TRBJ1-4
cdr3_aa: CASSRRGEKLFF

d_call: .
clone_size: .
v_call: TRBV6-1
j_call: TRBJ1-3
cdr3_aa: CASSEATGLGNTIYF

d_call: .
clone_size: .
v_call: TRBV11-1
j_call: TRBJ2-4
cdr3_aa: CASSSTAGKNIQYF

d_call: TRBD1
clone_size: few
v_call: TRBV7-6
j_call: TRBJ2-3
cdr3_aa: CASSPKILQGVSTDTQYF

d_call: .
clone_size: .
v_call: TRBV19
j_call: TRBJ1-1
cdr3_aa: CASSTGSQVAEAFF

d_call: .
clone_size: .
v_call: TRBV18
j_call: TRBJ1-5
cdr3_aa: CASSPPGQGRLQPQHF

d_call: .
clone_size: .
v_call: TRBV9
j_call: TRBJ1-1
cdr3_aa: CASSVDGGRHTEAFF